The 2 T cell receptor beta chains below come from one sample, sequenced in a study of blood T cell repertoires in COVID-19. The protocol was immunoSEQ multiplex PCR, while the TCRdb copy is restricted to in-frame clones and leaves out a portion. The data contain roughly 190,000 clones, about 86% of them singletons. Source material: PBMCs or T cells enriched from blood (not recorded which). These receptors originate from a woman in her 40s in a cohort exposed to, infected with or recovered from COVID-19 (not recorded which).

The gene calls are TRBV5-1 and TRBJ1-1; D is unresolved. Germline V gene lookup returns CDR1 SGHRS and CDR2 YFSETQ. Trimming took off 4 bases at V and 4 bases at J, with 8 bases between the two ends. The CDR3 has 12 residues. CDR3 in amino acids: CASSPPSTEAFF. The CDR3 DNA follows: TGCGCCAGCAGCCCGCCGAGCACTGAAGCTTTCTTT.

V usage is TRBV2 and J usage is TRBJ2-4, with D possibly TRBD2 on 5 matching bases. Germline CDR1 is SNHLY and CDR2 is FYNNEI. The V end was cut by 4 bases, the J end by 0 bases, with 13 bases between. The CDR3 is 16 residues long. The CDR3 region has the DNA TGTGCCAGCAGTGTCGAGGGATACGGAGCCAAAAACATTCAGTACTTC. It yields the protein CASSVEGYGAKNIQYF.